The present T cell receptor (beta chain) was sequenced within a study of immune evolution from preneoplasia to lung adenocarcinoma. The assay was immunoSEQ multiplex PCR, and TCRdb's table has in-frame clones only and misses some. Of around 6,800 clones in the sample, nearly 75% are singletons; the top ten hold around 7.9%. Between about 2014 and 2018, patients underwent resection in Japan or China. Two lung cancer pathologists independently confirmed each histologic diagnosis. Premalignant or tumor cells were enriched by macro-dissection after pathologic assessment. Material for sequencing was FFPE atypical adenomatous hyperplasia tissue from the lung. Subset in this sample: atypical adenomatous hyperplasia (AAH), lung preneoplasia. This receptor was obtained from a donor of 70 years or more with lung adenocarcinoma. Some clones in this sample may be carry-over from other donors' samples.

As DNA, the CDR3 is TGTGCCAGCAGCGTAGAGGGACTAGCGGATGAGCAGTTCTTC. It encodes CASSVEGLADEQFF. This chain links TRBV9 with TRBJ2-1; the match to TRBD2 covers 11 bases. Germline values: CDR1 SGDLS, CDR2 YYNGEE. Trimming cost V 0 bases and J 8 bases; bases outside gene matches: 1. The CDR3 is 14 residues long.